The 21 T cell receptor beta chains below all came from one sample that was sequenced in a study of T cell repertoires in cytomegalovirus infection. One entry per CDR3 protein results from TCRdb running MiXCR on the reads. The table lists fewer than 850,000 distinct CDR3 sequences, under 35% of them singletons. For these TCRs, the target antigens are not known. Here the sequenced sample was cultured CD8+ T cells from PBMCs, taken from culture after CMV antigen stimulation. These receptors originate from a human donor in good health (CMV status not recorded). Some clones in this sample may be carry-over from other donors' samples.

This clonotype was found a few times. The genes are TRBV27 and TRBJ2-1; tentatively, D is TRBD2 (6 bases). With 0 bases removed from V and 3 bases from J, the gap between germline ends came to 12 bases. This CDR3 contains 16 residues. The V gene's germline CDR1 is MNHEY and CDR2 SMNVEV (reference sequence). The CDR3: CASSLSGGKGYNEQFF. The CDR3 DNA reads as TGTGCCAGCAGTTTATCGGGGGGAAAGGGCTACAATGAGCAGTTCTTC.

This clonotype was observed many times. The CDR3 sequence: CASNSVGELFF. CDR3 nucleotides: TGTGCCAGCAATTCAGTCGGGGAGCTGTTTTTT. The rearrangement joins TRBV7-2 to TRBJ2-2, with D hard to call. V shed 7 bases and J shed 7 bases, with 7 bases lying between them. CDR3 size: 11 residues. CDR1 and CDR2 (germline): SGHTA, FQGNSA.

In its sample, this clonotype was seen many times. This chain links TRBV5-6 with TRBJ2-5, with a possible D match to TRBD1 (5 bases). CDR1 and CDR2 from the germline V gene are SGHDT and YYEEEE. The CDR3 covers 14 residues. V was shortened by 4 bases and J by 7 bases, with 17 bases between the two germline ends. The CDR3 nucleotides are TGTGCCAGCAGCAGGGCCTCAGGGTGGGCGACCCAGTACTTC. It translates to CASSRASGWATQYF.

The chain combines TRBV19 with TRBJ1-2; D may be TRBD1 (6 bases). The ends were cut back, 7 bases at V and 4 bases at J, with 25 bases in the middle. The V gene's germline CDR1 is LNHDA and CDR2 SQIVND (reference sequence). This CDR3 comprises 17 residues. Here the CDR3 DNA reads TGTGCCAGTACCTATCATCTAAGGGGGAACGGTGCCTATGGCTACACCTTC. This gives the protein CASTYHLRGNGAYGYTF.

Only a few counts were recorded for this clonotype. This CDR3 is CASSLPSGGTTDTQYF. CDR3 DNA sequence: TGTGCCAGCAGCTTACCTAGCGGGGGAACCACAGATACGCAGTATTTT. This chain joins TRBV7-8 and TRBJ2-3; 10 bases fit TRBD2. Germline CDR1 is SGHVS and CDR2 is FQNEAQ. V lost 2 bases and J lost 2; bases outside the gene matches: 4. The length of the CDR3 is 16 residues.

This clonotype was seen many times. The V and J genes are TRBV6-5 and TRBJ2-3; D not certain. V was trimmed by 6 bases and J by 1 base, leaving 8 bases between them. The CDR3 runs to 13 residues. Germline lookup yields CDR1 MNHEY and CDR2 SVGAGI. As DNA, the CDR3 is TGTGCCAGCAGCTACAGCGGCACAGATACGCAGTATTTT. Protein product: CASSYSGTDTQYF.

The chain combines TRBV6-6 with TRBJ1-2; D ambiguous. CDR3 length: 15 amino acids. Trimming took off 2 bases at V and 6 bases at J, with 16 bases between the two ends. The V gene's germline CDR1 is MNHNY and CDR2 SVGAGI (reference sequence). CDR3 loop: CASSYPSLGRDGYTF. As DNA, the CDR3 is TGTGCCAGCAGTTACCCTAGCCTAGGGAGAGATGGCTACACCTTC.

This clonotype was seen repeatedly, ten times or more. The chain has TRBV7-2 and TRBJ2-3; D may be TRBD2 (5 bases). Germline V gene data show CDR1 as SGHTA and CDR2 as FQGNSA. CDR3 length: 13 residues. V lost 3 bases and J 5 bases, leaving 9 bases between the germline ends. CDR3 bases: TGTGCCAGCAGCTTCAGAGGGTTAGATACGCAGTATTTT. Protein product: CASSFRGLDTQYF.

V usage is TRBV7-2 and J usage is TRBJ1-2; 10 positions agree with TRBD1. The CDR3 contains 16 residues. Germline V gene sequence: CDR1 SGHTA, CDR2 FQGNSA. The J segment lost 1 base and the V segment lost 4 bases, leaving 6 bases of the junction unmatched. The CDR3 loop is CASSSLGDRGNYGYTF. The CDR3 DNA reads TGTGCCAGCAGCTCCCTTGGGGACAGGGGTAACTATGGCTACACCTTC.

The chain has TRBV10-2 and TRBJ1-1; D ambiguous. Germline CDR1 reads WSHSY; CDR2 reads SAAADI. The CDR3 is 13 amino acids. V was cut by 6 bases and J by 1 base, with 9 bases left in between. CDR3 amino acids: CASRIQQNTEAFF. Here the CDR3 DNA reads TGCGCCAGCAGAATCCAACAGAACACTGAAGCTTTCTTT.

The rearrangement links TRBV7-2 to TRBJ1-6, with D unclear. The CDR3 is 14 residues long. CDR1 and CDR2 from the germline V gene are SGHTA and FQGNSA. Trimming removed 4 bases at V and 9 bases at J, with 13 bases between. The CDR3 DNA reads as TGTGCCAGCAGCTATATATTTAGTGGTTCACCCCTCCACTTT. Protein: CASSYIFSGSPLHF.

The V gene is TRBV6-2 or TRBV6-3, the J gene TRBJ2-7; TRBD1 matches at 10 bases. The CDR3 runs 14 residues. Germline CDR1 and CDR2: MNHEY and SVGEGT. The V and J ends lost 5 bases and 6 bases, in that order; junction bases with no gene match: 7. CDR3 DNA sequence: TGTGCCAGCAGTCGGGACAGGGGATTCAGCGAGCAGTACTTC. It is translated as CASSRDRGFSEQYF.

This clonotype was observed at least ten times. The chain employs TRBV7-2 and TRBJ2-5; 7 bases agree with TRBD1. CDR3 length: 16 amino acids. Looked up from germline, CDR1 is SGHTA and CDR2 is FQGNSA. The trim removed 3 bases at V and 2 bases at J, leaving 9 bases unmatched. The CDR3 region is CASSFKDRVKQETQYF. DNA for the CDR3: TGTGCCAGCAGCTTCAAAGACAGGGTCAAGCAAGAGACCCAGTACTTC.

The chain combines TRBV5-6 with TRBJ2-1; D is perhaps TRBD1 or TRBD2 (6 bases each). Trimming pared 4 bases from V and 5 bases from J, leaving 13 bases between. Germline assignment: CDR1 SGHDT and CDR2 YYEEEE. This CDR3 spans 14 amino acids. The CDR3 sequence: CASSLGGIHNEQFF. Written as DNA, the CDR3 is TGTGCCAGCAGCCTAGGGGGGATACACAATGAGCAGTTCTTC. Supplemented by reference TRBV5-6 and TRBJ2-1, the full variable domain reads DAGVTQSPTHLIKTRGQQVTLRCSPKSGHDTVSWYQQALGQGPQFIFQYYEEEERQRGNFPDRFSGHQFPNYSSELNVNALLLGDSALYLCASSLGGIHNEQFFGPGTRLTVL.

The chain combines TRBV10-3 with TRBJ2-7, with TRBD1 matching over 7 bases. This CDR3 is 13 amino acids long. The germline V gene has CDR1 ENHRY and CDR2 SYGVKD. V dropped 9 bases and J dropped 0; count of bases not matched to a gene: 5. CDR3 sequence: CAISRQGSYEQYF. In nucleotides, the CDR3 is TGTGCCATTTCTAGACAGGGCTCCTACGAGCAGTACTTC.

This chain links TRBV6-2 or TRBV6-3 with TRBJ1-6; 8 positions match TRBD1. CDR3 length: 16 amino acids. V dropped 5 bases and J dropped 7; count of bases not matched to a gene: 10. Looked up from germline, CDR1 is MNHEY and CDR2 is SVGEGT. CDR3 region: CASSPRTGRWNSPLHF. CDR3 DNA: TGTGCCAGCAGTCCAAGGACAGGGCGCTGGAATTCACCCCTCCACTTT.

The chain carries TRBV19 and TRBJ1-5, with D maybe TRBD1 (5 bases). With 3 bases removed from V and 2 bases from J, the gap between germline ends came to 17 bases. CDR1 is LNHDA and CDR2 is SQIVND in the germline V gene (reference sequence). This CDR3 has 17 residues. CDR3 loop: CASSIMGVGDGNQPQHF. The CDR3 nucleotides read TGTGCCAGTAGTATTATGGGGGTGGGAGATGGCAATCAGCCCCAGCATTTT.

This clonotype showed up many times. The chain has TRBV7-9 and TRBJ1-1; TRBD1 matches 7 bases. With V trimmed by 2 bases and J by 1 base, 7 bases remained unmatched. CDR1 SEHNR and CDR2 FQNEAQ come from the germline V gene (reference sequence). This CDR3 is built from 16 residues. The CDR3 spells CASSLLGQGGNTEAFF. The CDR3 coding sequence is TGTGCCAGCAGCTTACTGGGGCAGGGGGGGAACACTGAAGCTTTCTTT.

About this clonotype itself: Relative to the germline gene, one junction end is altered; a read error may explain this. The genes are TRBV7-7 and TRBJ2-7; unclear D gene. Germline lookup yields CDR1 SSHAT and CDR2 FNYEAQ (reference sequence). This CDR3 contains 17 residues. Here the CDR3 reads CASSSLVGNTVVNEQYF. Written as DNA, the CDR3 is TGTGCTAGCAGCTCCCTGGTTGGCAATACGGTAGTCAACGAGCAGTACTTC.

This clonotype was detected many times. CDR3 coding DNA: TGTGCCAGCAGCTTACCGTCGACAGGCCCGTACGAGCAGTACTTC. Translation: CASSLPSTGPYEQYF. This sequence joins TRBV7-2 and TRBJ2-7; weak D call: TRBD1 (6 bases). CDR1 and CDR2 from the germline V gene are SGHTA and FQGNSA. Trimming removed 2 bases from V and 4 bases from J, with 15 bases in between. There are 15 residues in the CDR3. Full variable domain (rest looked up from reference TRBV7-2 and TRBJ2-7): GAGVSQSPSNKVTEKGKDVELRCDPISGHTALYWYRQSLGQGLEFLIYFQGNSAPDKSGLPSDRFSAERTGGSVSTLTIQRTQQEDSAVYLCASSLPSTGPYEQYFGPGTRLTVT.

The genes are TRBV4-1 and TRBJ1-2; weak D call: TRBD1 (5 bases). This CDR3 comprises 12 residues. V lost 0 bases and J lost 11, with 10 bases in between. From germline, CDR1 is MGHRA and CDR2 YSYEKL. The CDR3 sequence: CASSQDDSGYTF. The CDR3 DNA reads TGCGCCAGCAGCCAAGATGACAGTGGATACACCTTC.